This T cell receptor (beta chain) came from a study of blood T cell repertoires in COVID-19. Per the germline V gene, CDR1 is SGDLS and CDR2 is YYNGEE. The CDR3 has 18 amino acids. V gave up 5 bases and J gave up 3 bases; unmatched junction bases: 9. Clones were read by immunoSEQ multiplex PCR, and TCRdb kept only the in-frame ones, dropping some. The data contain tens of thousands of clones, about four fifths of them singletons. The TCR originated in a woman in her fifties or sixties with acute or convalescent COVID-19. This chain connects TRBV9 to TRBJ2-2; TRBD2 agrees at 14 bases. Sequenced: peripheral blood. The CDR3 DNA follows: TGTGCCAGCAGAAGGGGACTAGCGGGGGCCGGTGACACCGGGGAGCTGTTTTTT. Its translation: CASRRGLAGAGDTGELFF.